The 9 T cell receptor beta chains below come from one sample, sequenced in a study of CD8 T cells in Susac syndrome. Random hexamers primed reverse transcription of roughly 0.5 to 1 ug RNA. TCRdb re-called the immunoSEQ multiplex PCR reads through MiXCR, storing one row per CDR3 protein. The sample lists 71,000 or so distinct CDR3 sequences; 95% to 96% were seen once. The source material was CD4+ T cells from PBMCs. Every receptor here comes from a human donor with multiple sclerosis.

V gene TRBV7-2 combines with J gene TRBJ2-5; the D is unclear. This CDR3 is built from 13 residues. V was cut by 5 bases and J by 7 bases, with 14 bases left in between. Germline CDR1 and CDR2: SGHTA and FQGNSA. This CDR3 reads CASSTTPRGTQYF. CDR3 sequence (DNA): TGTGCCAGCAGCACGACCCCCCGCGGGACCCAGTACTTC.

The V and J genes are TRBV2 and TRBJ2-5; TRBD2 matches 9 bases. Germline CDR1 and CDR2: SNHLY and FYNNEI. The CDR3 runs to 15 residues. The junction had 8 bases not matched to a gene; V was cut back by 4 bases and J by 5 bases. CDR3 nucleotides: TGTGCCAGCAGTGTCGGCGGGGGGGAGGGCGAGACCCAGTACTTC. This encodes CASSVGGGEGETQYF.

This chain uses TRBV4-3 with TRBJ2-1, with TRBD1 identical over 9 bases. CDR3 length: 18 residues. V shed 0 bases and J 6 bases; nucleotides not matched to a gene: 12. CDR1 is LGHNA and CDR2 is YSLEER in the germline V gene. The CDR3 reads CASSQDTSGTGLINEQFF. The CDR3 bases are TGCGCCAGCAGCCAAGATACCTCCGGGACAGGGTTAATCAATGAGCAGTTCTTC.

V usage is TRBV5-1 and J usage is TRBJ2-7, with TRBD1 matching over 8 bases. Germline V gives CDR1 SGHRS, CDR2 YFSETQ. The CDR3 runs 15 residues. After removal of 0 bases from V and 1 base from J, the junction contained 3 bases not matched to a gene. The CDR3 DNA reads TGCGCCAGCAGCTTGGTCAGGGGGCCGTCCTACGAGCAGTACTTC. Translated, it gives CASSLVRGPSYEQYF.

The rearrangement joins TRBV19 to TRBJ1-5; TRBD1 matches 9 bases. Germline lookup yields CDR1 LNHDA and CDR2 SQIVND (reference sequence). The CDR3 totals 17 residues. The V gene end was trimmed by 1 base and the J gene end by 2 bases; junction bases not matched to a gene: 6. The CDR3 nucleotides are TGTGCCAGTAGTATAGGGGGACAGGGCAAGGGCAATCAGCCCCAGCATTTT. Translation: CASSIGGQGKGNQPQHF. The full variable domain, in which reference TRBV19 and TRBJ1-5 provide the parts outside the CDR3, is DGGITQSPKYLFRKEGQNVTLSCEQNLNHDAMYWYRQDPGQGLRLIYYSQIVNDFQKGDIAEGYSVSREKKESFPLTVTSAQKNPTAFYLCASSIGGQGKGNQPQHFGDGTRLSIL.

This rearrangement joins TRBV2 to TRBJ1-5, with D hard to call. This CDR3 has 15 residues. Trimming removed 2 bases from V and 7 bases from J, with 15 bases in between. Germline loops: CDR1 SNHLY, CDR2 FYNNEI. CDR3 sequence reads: CASSESLVPTQPQHF. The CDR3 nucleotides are TGTGCCAGCAGTGAATCCCTGGTCCCGACACAGCCCCAGCATTTT.

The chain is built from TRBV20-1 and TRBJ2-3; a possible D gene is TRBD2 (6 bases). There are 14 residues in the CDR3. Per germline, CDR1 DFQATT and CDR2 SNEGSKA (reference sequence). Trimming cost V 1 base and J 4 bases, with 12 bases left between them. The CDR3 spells CSARVSGGPDTQYF. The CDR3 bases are TGCAGTGCTAGAGTTTCCGGGGGTCCAGATACGCAGTATTTT.

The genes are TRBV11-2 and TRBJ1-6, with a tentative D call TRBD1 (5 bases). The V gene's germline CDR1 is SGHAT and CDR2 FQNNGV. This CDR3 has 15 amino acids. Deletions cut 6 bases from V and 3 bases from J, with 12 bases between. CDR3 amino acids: CASRMAGGYNSPLHF. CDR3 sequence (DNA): TGTGCCAGCAGGATGGCGGGGGGCTATAATTCACCCCTCCACTTT.

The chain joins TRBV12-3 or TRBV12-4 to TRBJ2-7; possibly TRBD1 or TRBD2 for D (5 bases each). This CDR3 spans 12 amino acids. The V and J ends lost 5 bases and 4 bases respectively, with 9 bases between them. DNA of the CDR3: TGTGCCAGCAGTCAGGGACCGTACGAGCAGTACTTC. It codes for CASSQGPYEQYF.